This T cell receptor beta chain was documented in a study of vaccination and CD4 T cells after COVID-19 (dated by TCRdb to between 2020 and 2023). Notes on the research overall: Six males and four females were included in the convalescent cohort, with two Hispanic individuals, seven Caucasians, two Asians and one multiracial person represented. The cultures were stimulated with overlapping spike peptide pools from SARS-CoV-2 and from the common cold coronaviruses HCoV-NL63, HCoV-OC43 and HCoV-229E. The time from the second vaccine dose to post-vaccine blood sampling had a median of roughly 77 days and ranged from about 14 to 250 days. Control cultures used a CEFX viral epitope pool as positive control, an HIV-1 Nef peptide pool as negative control, or no peptide. In over 8 COVID-19 convalescent patients and a handful of infection-naive healthy vaccine recipients, researchers compared the spike-specific CD4+ TCR repertoire from before mRNA vaccination with the repertoire from after. Participants received two doses of either the Pfizer-BioNTech BNT162b2 vaccine (n=8) or the Moderna mRNA-1273 vaccine (n=2). Post-COVID blood samples were collected from convalescent patients a median of around 100 days after diagnosis, with a range of about 35 to 161 days. Memory CD4+ T cell crossreactivity between SARS-CoV-2 and common cold coronavirus spike proteins was assessed at the TCR clonotype level in an earlier paper using these donors. Broad study findings and their caveats: Nearly all vaccine-specific clones in convalescent patients (304 of 307) were mono-reactive for SARS-CoV-2 spike rather than cross-reactive with common cold coronaviruses. Among the post-vaccine SARS-CoV-2-reactive clones in convalescent patients, a median 86.3% showed up only after vaccination, which suggests vaccine-specific priming. Relatively few convalescent patients were included in the study, and early timepoints after natural infection were not analyzed. An increase in the median number of SARS-CoV-2-reactive clonotypes from 21 after infection to a few dozen after vaccination was observed, but the change was not found to be significant.

Via the germline V gene, CDR1 is SGHDT and CDR2 YYEEEE. Measured from the cysteine to the phenylalanine, the CDR3 is 15 residues long. The retained sequence is limited to the CDR3, 45 bases, with the frame set at the first base. The junction carries 17 bases between V and J, which are trimmed by 7 bases and 6 bases respectively. Library preparation employed PCR. TCR sequencing of DNA from cultured CD4+ T cells used the Oncomine TCR Beta short-read assay at the Johns Hopkins FTIC core. Genomic DNA was extracted from the cultured CD4+ T cells with the QIAamp micro DNA kit. The Oncomine TCR Beta libraries from cultured CD4+ T cells were pooled using unique dual indexes and then sequenced on an Illumina iSeq 100. As for how the authors treated the data: Non-productive sequences were filtered out, and CDR3s that did not start with C, did not end with F or W, or were shorter than 7 amino acids were discarded. The MANAFEST web application identified antigen-specific clonotypes by comparing peptide-stimulated wells against reference wells and other culture wells. For a clone to be called positive, the clone needed an FDR below 0.05, an odds ratio above 5, and a productive frequency above 0.1% in at least two of three replicate wells. A clonotype was classed as cross-reactive if the clonotype showed significant expansion both in SARS-CoV-2 spike wells and in at least one common cold coronavirus spike condition. Using R version 3.6.1, CDR3 homology was evaluated through Levenshtein distances (stringdist) along with unrooted phylogenetic trees (ape). In TCRdb, the public reads were trimmed at Q25 with fastp and aligned with MiXCR, with productive beta chains retained. Every distinct CDR3 protein forms one entry, paired with its most common genes and DNA. The V and J calls shown here were made by TCRdb, not taken from the authors' results. Recorded for this sample are thousands of distinct CDR3 sequences; approximately 60% of them occurred a single time. The ten most abundant clones make up roughly an eighth of the sample.

In its sample, this clonotype was seen a few times. This clone's antigen is unknown. Per-nucleotide qualities are absent, and no much larger clonotype sits a single base away. What this sample's treatment or condition label stands for: approximately 9-day PBMC culture with coronavirus spike peptide pools or control peptides (ViraFEST assay). CD4+ T cells from unexposed donors were collected before the COVID-19 pandemic (2011-2018). To expand antigen-specific T cells with peptide pools and then pick out the expanded clonotypes through TCR sequencing, the study relied on the ViraFEST assay. PBMCs were cultured at around 2.2 million per well in IMDM supplemented with roughly 5% human AB serum and 8 to 10 IU/ml IL-2, with approximately 10 ug/ml peptide pools added. Half of the culture medium was replaced with fresh IL-2-containing medium on days 3 and 7. CD4+ T cells were isolated after 10 days of culture through negative selection using the EasySep CD4+ T cell isolation kit. As far as cell numbers permitted, CD4+ T cells from unexposed donors were tested for reactivity against SARS-CoV-2 S and N as well as four spike pools from common cold coronaviruses. PBMCs were separated from whole blood using Ficoll-Paque Plus gradient centrifugation and then either used fresh or cryopreserved at -140C. In general, triplicate wells were set up for every culture condition. The leukapheresis product used for the unexposed donors was purchased from a commercial source.

The source material was CD4+ T cells from blood, cultured in vitro. The TCR was taken from a human donor in good health. The chain couples TRBV5-6 to TRBJ1-6; no D gene call is confident. The CDR3 has the sequence CASHDGPSLNSPLHF. In nucleotides, the sequence is TGTGCCAGCCACGACGGGCCGTCCCTTAATTCACCCCTCCACTTT. Extended through the reference TRBV5-6 and TRBJ1-6 proteins, this CDR3 yields the full variable domain: DAGVTQSPTHLIKTRGQQVTLRCSPKSGHDTVSWYQQALGQGPQFIFQYYEEEERQRGNFPDRFSGHQFPNYSSELNVNALLLGDSALYLCASHDGPSLNSPLHFGNGTRLTVT.